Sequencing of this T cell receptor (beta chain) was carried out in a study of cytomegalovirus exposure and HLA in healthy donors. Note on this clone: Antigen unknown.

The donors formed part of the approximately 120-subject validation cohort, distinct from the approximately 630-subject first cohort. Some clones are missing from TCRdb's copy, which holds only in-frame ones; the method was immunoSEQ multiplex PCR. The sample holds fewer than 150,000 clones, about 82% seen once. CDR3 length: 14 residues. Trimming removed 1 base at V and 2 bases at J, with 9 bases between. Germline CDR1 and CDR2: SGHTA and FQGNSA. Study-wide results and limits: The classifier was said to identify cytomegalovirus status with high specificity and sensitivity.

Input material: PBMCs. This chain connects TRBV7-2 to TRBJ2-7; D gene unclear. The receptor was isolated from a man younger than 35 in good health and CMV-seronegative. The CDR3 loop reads CASSLGLITYEQYF. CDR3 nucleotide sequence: TGTGCCAGCAGCTTAGGACTGATCACCTACGAGCAGTACTTC.